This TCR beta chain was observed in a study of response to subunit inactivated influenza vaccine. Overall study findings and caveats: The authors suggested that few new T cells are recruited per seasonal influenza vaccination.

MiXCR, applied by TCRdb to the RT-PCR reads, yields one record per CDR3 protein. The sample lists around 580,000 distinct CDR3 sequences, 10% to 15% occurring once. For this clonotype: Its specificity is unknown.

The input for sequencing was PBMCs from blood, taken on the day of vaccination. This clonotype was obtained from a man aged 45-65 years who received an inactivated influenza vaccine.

CDR3 protein: CSARERAGAKNEQFF. The CDR3 DNA reads as TGCAGTGCTAGAGAACGGGCGGGAGCAAAAAATGAGCAGTTCTTC. The V call is TRBV20-1, the J call TRBJ2-1; the match to TRBD2 covers 7 bases. There are 15 residues in the CDR3. The trim removed 0 bases at V and 7 bases at J, leaving 9 bases unmatched. The germline V gene encodes CDR1 DFQATT and CDR2 SNEGSKA (reference sequence).